One sample yielded the 25 T cell receptor beta chains listed below, sequenced in a study of radiotherapy plus CTLA-4 blockade in lung cancer. Repertoires were generated with immunoSEQ multiplex PCR, while TCRdb's copy carries only in-frame clones and drops some. Of roughly 30,000 clones listed, around 73% are singletons. The sequenced sample was peripheral blood, obtained from a patient treated with radiotherapy plus ipilimumab. The receptors originated from a human donor with non-small cell lung cancer who had stable disease on radiotherapy plus ipilimumab.

This clone was found a few times. This sequence joins TRBV27 and TRBJ2-2; D unresolved. CDR1 is MNHEY and CDR2 is SMNVEV in the germline V gene (reference sequence). Trimming removed 3 bases from V and 0 bases from J, with 11 bases in between. The CDR3 runs to 16 residues. CDR3 bases: TGTGCCAGCAGTTTTATGGGCTCATCGAACACCGGGGAGCTGTTTTTT. Translating gives CASSFMGSSNTGELFF.

The chain links TRBV25-1 to TRBJ1-1, with D perhaps TRBD1 (5 bases). The CDR3 runs 13 residues. The V and J ends lost 10 bases and 0 bases respectively, with 12 bases between them. The germline V gene has CDR1 MGHDK and CDR2 SYGVNS. CDR3 sequence reads: CATRAYMNTEAFF. The CDR3 DNA reads as TGTGCCACCAGGGCCTACATGAACACTGAAGCTTTCTTT.

This chain uses TRBV4-2 with TRBJ2-1, with 9 bases fitting TRBD2. The CDR3 extends over 16 amino acids. V gave up 2 bases and J gave up 4 bases; unmatched junction bases: 6. Germline-derived CDR1 and CDR2 are LGHNA and YNFKEQ. The CDR3 DNA follows: TGTGCCAGCAGCCAAAATAGAGCGGGGGGTTACAATGAGCAGTTCTTC. As protein: CASSQNRAGGYNEQFF.

The V gene is TRBV11-2, the J gene TRBJ2-7, with a possible D match to TRBD2 (6 bases). The CDR3 sequence is 13 residues long. The germline V gene has CDR1 SGHAT and CDR2 FQNNGV. The germline V and J ends were trimmed by 5 bases and 6 bases, with 14 bases remaining between them. The CDR3 coding sequence is TGTGCCAGCAGCCTAAGACTAGGCTCCGAGCAGTACTTC. It encodes CASSLRLGSEQYF.

The V and J genes are TRBV19 and TRBJ1-5; 7 positions match TRBD1. V shed 5 bases and J 5 bases; nucleotides not matched to a gene: 15. This CDR3 is 17 amino acids long. Germline loops: CDR1 LNHDA, CDR2 SQIVND (reference sequence). The CDR3 sequence is CASSPPGTELYYQPQHF. The CDR3 bases are TGTGCCAGTAGTCCCCCCGGGACAGAACTTTACTATCAGCCCCAGCATTTT.

The chain couples TRBV7-7 to TRBJ2-2; D unclear. Trimming stripped 3 bases from V and 2 bases from J, with 10 bases between. Germline CDR1 SSHAT, CDR2 FNYEAQ (reference sequence). The CDR3 has 15 amino acids. CDR3 sequence: CASSFSQVNTGELFF. The CDR3 DNA follows: TGTGCCAGCAGCTTTTCACAAGTAAACACCGGGGAGCTGTTTTTT.

This chain links TRBV10-2 with TRBJ1-5; 9 nucleotides match TRBD1. Germline V gene lookup returns CDR1 WSHSY and CDR2 SAAADI. V trimming: 6 bases; J trimming: 4 bases; junction bases outside the gene matches: 10. This CDR3 comprises 16 residues. The CDR3 loop reads CASRETGTGWNQPQHF. CDR3 nucleotides: TGCGCCAGCAGGGAAACTGGGACAGGGTGGAATCAGCCCCAGCATTTT.

On this clone: Other DNA sequences in the sample encode the same CDR3. This chain uses TRBV19 with TRBJ1-2, with 7 bases that match TRBD1. CDR1 and CDR2 from the germline V gene are LNHDA and SQIVND (reference sequence). V lost 3 bases, J lost 3 bases, and 1 base stayed unmatched. There are 13 residues in the CDR3. In DNA form, the CDR3 reads TGTGCCAGTAGTATCGGGACAGACTATGGCTACACCTTC. Its protein product is CASSIGTDYGYTF.

The chain carries TRBV7-2 and TRBJ1-2, with TRBD1 matching over 9 bases. With V trimmed by 1 base and J by 6 bases, 3 bases remained unmatched. Germline CDR1 SGHTA, CDR2 FQGNSA. This CDR3 is built from 14 residues. CDR3 residues: CASSLGDRVHGYTF. The CDR3 nucleotides are TGTGCCAGCAGCTTAGGGGACAGGGTTCATGGCTACACCTTC.

The rearrangement links TRBV5-1 to TRBJ2-3; D remains unclear. This CDR3 is built from 13 residues. V was trimmed by 4 bases and J by 0 bases, leaving 6 bases between them. CDR1 SGHRS and CDR2 YFSETQ come from the germline V gene. The CDR3 nucleotides read TGCGCCAGCAGCCCGGGCAGCACAGATACGCAGTATTTT. Amino acids: CASSPGSTDTQYF.

The CDR3 DNA reads TGTGCCCGCGGGACAGGGGCCTACGAGCAGTACTTC. Its translation: CARGTGAYEQYF. The chain combines TRBV30 with TRBJ2-7; 10 positions agree with TRBD1. The CDR3 spans 12 residues. V lost 8 bases, J lost 2 bases, and 3 bases stayed unmatched. The germline CDR1 and CDR2 sequences are GTSNPN and SVGIG (reference sequence). The variable domain in full, completed from reference TRBV30 and TRBJ2-7, reads SQTIHQWPATLVQPVGSPLSLECTVEGTSNPNLYWYRQAAGRGLQLLFYSVGIGQISSEVPQNLSASRPQDRQFILSSKKLLLSDSGFYLCARGTGAYEQYFGPGTRLTVT.

The chain recombines TRBV5-1 with TRBJ1-2; TRBD1 aligns across 7 bases. Germline V CDR1 and CDR2: SGHRS, YFSETQ. After removal of 2 bases from V and 8 bases from J, the junction contained 9 bases not matched to a gene. The CDR3 is made up of 14 amino acids. This chain's CDR3 is CASSFTTGPLGYTF. Written as DNA, the CDR3 is TGCGCCAGCAGCTTTACGACAGGGCCCTTAGGCTACACCTTC.

V gene TRBV6-5 combines with J gene TRBJ2-1, with TRBD2 matching 10 bases. Germline CDR1 reads MNHEY; CDR2 reads SVGAGI. V lost 5 bases, J lost 5 bases, and 3 bases stayed unmatched. There are 14 residues in the CDR3. CDR3 DNA: TGTGCCAGCAGTAGGACTAGCGGAGACAATGAGCAGTTCTTC. This sequence encodes CASSRTSGDNEQFF.

The table lists this clone with a count of one. This chain links TRBV5-1 with TRBJ1-5; 7 bases fit TRBD1. This CDR3 has 15 residues. The germline V gene encodes CDR1 SGHRS and CDR2 YFSETQ. Trimming cost V 3 bases and J 3 bases; bases outside gene matches: 6. The CDR3 region is CASSSTGTDNQPQHF. In nucleotides, the CDR3 is TGCGCCAGCAGCTCGACAGGGACCGACAATCAGCCCCAGCATTTT.

The chain couples TRBV5-1 to TRBJ2-1; the match to TRBD1 covers 8 bases. Germline V CDR1 and CDR2: SGHRS, YFSETQ. The CDR3 has 13 amino acids. After removal of 7 bases from V and 6 bases from J, the junction contained 6 bases not matched to a gene. CDR3 sequence: CASRGTGGNEQFF. The CDR3 DNA follows: TGCGCCAGCCGAGGGACAGGTGGCAATGAGCAGTTCTTC.

Only one count was recorded for this clone. J is TRBJ2-1 and V is TRBV6-4; 13 positions match TRBD2. The CDR3 has 14 amino acids. Germline V gene data show CDR1 as MRHNA and CDR2 as SNTAGT. The V gene end was trimmed by 5 bases and the J gene end by 8 bases; junction bases not matched to a gene: 3. The CDR3 loop reads CASSTSGGAYEQFF. The CDR3 DNA reads TGTGCCAGCAGTACTAGCGGGGGGGCCTATGAGCAGTTCTTC.

As concerns this clone: At one end the junction does not follow the germline gene, possibly because of a read error. The chain combines TRBV5-4 with TRBJ2-1, with D perhaps TRBD2 (5 bases). This CDR3 region has 11 residues. Germline V lookup: CDR1 SGHNT, CDR2 YYREEE (reference sequence). This chain's CDR3 is CASSLVGESLF. The CDR3 region has the DNA TGTGCCAGCAGCTTGGTCGGGGAATCGCTCTTC.

The sample holds a few counts of this clone. This chain links TRBV7-9 with TRBJ2-7; D gene unclear. CDR1 and CDR2 (germline): SEHNR, FQNEAQ (reference sequence). CDR3 size: 11 residues. Trimming cost V 3 bases and J 3 bases, with 3 bases left between them. CDR3 DNA sequence: TGTGCCAGCAGCTTCGACTACGAGCAGTACTTC. It is translated as CASSFDYEQYF.

The table lists this clone with a few counts. The V call is TRBV10-1, the J call TRBJ2-7, with 9 bases aligning to TRBD1. The V gene end was trimmed by 4 bases and the J gene end by 7 bases; junction bases not matched to a gene: 8. Germline V gene lookup returns CDR1 WNHNN and CDR2 SYGVQD (reference sequence). The CDR3 extends over 14 amino acids. The CDR3 sequence is CASSGGQGGLEQYF. The CDR3 coding sequence is TGCGCCAGCAGTGGGGGACAGGGCGGCCTGGAGCAGTACTTC.

The chain is built from TRBV29-1 and TRBJ1-1; TRBD1 is a possible D gene (5 bases). CDR1 SQVTM and CDR2 ANQGSEA come from the germline V gene. Trimming removed 4 bases from V and 5 bases from J, with 17 bases in between. This CDR3 comprises 14 residues. For the CDR3, the DNA is TGCAGCGTTGTGGGGTCGTATCGGGGGACTGAAGCTTTCTTT. This translates into CSVVGSYRGTEAFF. Together with reference TRBV29-1 and TRBJ1-1, the CDR3 gives the full variable domain: SAVISQKPSRDICQRGTSLTIQCQVDSQVTMMFWYRQQPGQSLTLIATANQGSEATYESGFVIDKFPISRPNLTFSTLTVSNMSPEDSSIYLCSVVGSYRGTEAFFGQGTRLTVV.

CDR3 protein: CASSYTRTGGKGYTF. The DNA for the CDR3 is TGTGCCAGCAGTTACACCAGGACAGGGGGCAAAGGCTACACCTTC. The J gene is TRBJ1-2, the V gene TRBV6-5, with 11 bases matching TRBD1. The CDR3 has 15 residues. Looked up from germline, CDR1 is MNHEY and CDR2 is SVGAGI. V trimming: 2 bases; J trimming: 8 bases; junction bases outside the gene matches: 7.

The V gene is TRBV7-2, the J gene TRBJ2-7, with 9 bases lining up with TRBD1. Per germline, CDR1 SGHTA and CDR2 FQGNSA. The CDR3 has 15 amino acids. Unmatched junction bases numbered 8, after V lost 5 bases and J lost 3 bases. The CDR3 DNA reads as TGTGCCAGCAGCCCTTCCGGGACAGGGAGCTACGAGCAGTACGTC. It encodes CASSPSGTGSYEQYV.

This clone was detected only a few times. This chain uses TRBV28 with TRBJ2-2; D might be TRBD1 or TRBD2, each matching 5 bases. The CDR3 is made up of 16 amino acids. Trimming removed 7 bases at V and 4 bases at J, with 19 bases between. Germline V gene data show CDR1 as MDHEN and CDR2 as SYDVKM. CDR3 DNA sequence: TGTGCCAGCAACCTCCTCCGGGACGGACCCACCGGGGAGCTGTTTTTT. Its translation: CASNLLRDGPTGELFF.

The V gene is TRBV4-1, the J gene TRBJ2-3; D might be TRBD2 (7 bases). V lost 0 bases and J 8 bases, leaving 15 bases between the germline ends. This CDR3 comprises 15 residues. Per the germline V gene, CDR1 is MGHRA and CDR2 is YSYEKL. The CDR3 here is CASSQEPGGGSTQYF. For the CDR3, the DNA is TGCGCCAGCAGCCAAGAACCGGGGGGCGGGAGTACGCAGTATTTT.

The V and J genes are TRBV7-3 and TRBJ2-3; 9 positions agree with TRBD2. This CDR3 contains 14 residues. V was clipped by 2 bases and J by 5 bases; unmatched bases: 2. Germline CDR1 is SGHTA and CDR2 is FQGTGA. The CDR3 DNA sequence: TGTGCCAGCAGCTTAGGACTAGCGAGAGATACGCAGTATTTT. Translation gives CASSLGLARDTQYF.